Shown below are 30 T cell receptor beta chains from a single sample sequenced in a study of long-term antiretroviral therapy in people with HIV. Runs used v3.0 of the immunoSEQ assay and were done at survey level. Libraries were prepared by immunoSEQ multiplex PCR; TCRdb keeps only in-frame clonotypes and omits some of them. Of tens of thousands of clones listed, around 80% were seen once; the top ten hold almost 5%. This specimen consisted of unsorted PBMCs, obtained 0.5 years after starting antiretroviral therapy. Every receptor here comes from a woman aged 40 to 55 with HIV.

The chain joins TRBV9 to TRBJ1-1, with 12 bases matching TRBD1. The trim removed 3 bases at V and 1 base at J, leaving 4 bases unmatched. Germline values: CDR1 SGDLS, CDR2 YYNGEE. CDR3 size: 16 residues. The CDR3 nucleotides are TGTGCCAGCAGCGCACGGGACAGGGGGCCGAACACTGAAGCTTTCTTT. The encoded protein is CASSARDRGPNTEAFF.

The chain has TRBV9 and TRBJ1-2; TRBD1 might be the D (5 bases). Trimming removed 2 bases at V and 7 bases at J, with 15 bases between. The CDR3 extends over 14 amino acids. From germline, CDR1 is SGDLS and CDR2 YYNGEE. CDR3 bases: TGTGCCAGCAGCGTGCCGGGGCAGGGTGGTGGCTACACCTTC. Protein: CASSVPGQGGGYTF.

This clone was picked up a small number of times. V usage is TRBV5-6 and J usage is TRBJ1-6; 10 nucleotides align to TRBD1. The CDR3 loop spans 17 amino acids. V lost 4 bases, J lost 3 bases, and 7 bases stayed unmatched. Germline V gene lookup returns CDR1 SGHDT and CDR2 YYEEEE. The CDR3 loop is CASSTDRGAIYNSPLHF. In nucleotides, the CDR3 is TGTGCCAGCAGCACGGACAGGGGGGCCATCTATAATTCACCCCTCCACTTT.

The chain uses TRBV11-2 and TRBJ1-1, with D uncertain. V dropped 4 bases and J dropped 6 bases, with 15 bases sitting between them. There are 14 residues in the CDR3. Germline V gene sequence: CDR1 SGHAT, CDR2 FQNNGV. In nucleotides, the CDR3 is TGTGCCAGCAGCTCACGGCCCCCTAAACCTGAAGCTTTCTTT. It codes for CASSSRPPKPEAFF.

V usage is TRBV7-9 and J usage is TRBJ2-1, with TRBD2 identical over 7 bases. Germline loops: CDR1 SEHNR, CDR2 FQNEAQ (reference sequence). The CDR3 runs 16 residues. The V segment lost 5 bases and the J segment 3 bases; nucleotides outside the gene matches: 10. In DNA, the CDR3 is TGTGCCAGCAGCGCCGCTAGCGGAGATCGCTACAATGAGCAGTTCTTC. It codes for CASSAASGDRYNEQFF.

This sequence joins TRBV7-9 and TRBJ1-2; D perhaps matches TRBD1 (5 bases). CDR1 and CDR2 (germline): SEHNR, FQNEAQ (reference sequence). V lost 5 bases, J lost 2 bases, and 9 bases lay in between. The CDR3 contains 13 residues. CDR3 DNA sequence: TGTGCCAGCAGCCGGGACGGAAACTATGGCTACACCTTC. Translation gives CASSRDGNYGYTF.

The chain couples TRBV7-8 to TRBJ2-7; maybe TRBD2 (7 bases). The germline gives CDR1 SGHVS, CDR2 FQNEAQ. The CDR3 is 14 residues long. V lost 2 bases and J 5 bases, leaving 13 bases between the germline ends. CDR3 sequence: CASSLLWGGNEQYF. The CDR3 region has the DNA TGTGCCAGCAGCTTACTATGGGGGGGCAACGAGCAGTACTTC.

The rearrangement uses TRBV28 and TRBJ1-1; TRBD1 aligns across 7 bases. Germline loops: CDR1 MDHEN, CDR2 SYDVKM. The V and J ends lost 7 bases and 1 base, in that order; junction bases with no gene match: 9. The CDR3 is 15 amino acids. DNA for the CDR3: TGTGCCAGCACGAGTACCTACAGGGGGAACACTGAAGCTTTCTTT. It is translated as CASTSTYRGNTEAFF.

The chain employs TRBV6-5 and TRBJ2-2; D is uncertain. The ends were cut back, 2 bases at V and 1 base at J, with 5 bases in the middle. Germline-derived CDR1 and CDR2 are MNHEY and SVGAGI. There are 14 residues in the CDR3. CDR3 nucleotides: TGTGCCAGCAGTTACGGCGAGAACACCGGGGAGCTGTTTTTT. This translates into CASSYGENTGELFF.

The chain uses TRBV10-3 and TRBJ2-7; 12 bases fit TRBD1. Germline V gives CDR1 ENHRY, CDR2 SYGVKD. This CDR3 comprises 13 residues. Unmatched junction bases numbered 5, after V lost 9 bases and J lost 5 bases. CDR3 sequence (DNA): TGTGCCATTTGGGACAGGGGGCGCCACGAGCAGTACTTC. This translates into CAIWDRGRHEQYF.

V is TRBV28 and J is TRBJ2-5, with 8 bases identical to TRBD2. There are 14 residues in the CDR3. Per the germline V gene, CDR1 is MDHEN and CDR2 is SYDVKM. J was trimmed by 5 bases and V by 4 bases; bases with no gene match: 6. CDR3 residues: CASSSPGGSETQYF. The CDR3 bases are TGTGCCAGCAGTTCCCCGGGGGGGAGCGAGACCCAGTACTTC.

The rearrangement joins TRBV30 to TRBJ1-4; D unresolved. V was cut by 0 bases and J by 7 bases, with 6 bases left in between. The CDR3 runs to 12 residues. CDR1 and CDR2 (germline): GTSNPN, SVGIG (reference sequence). CDR3 bases: TGTGCCTGGAGTGTATATGGTGAAAAACTGTTTTTT. Its translation is CAWSVYGEKLFF.

CDR3 DNA sequence: TGCAGCGTTGAGGAGACTAGCGGGGACTACGAGCAGTACTTC. It translates to CSVEETSGDYEQYF. V is TRBV29-1 and J is TRBJ2-7; the match to TRBD2 covers 11 bases. With V trimmed by 3 bases and J by 3 bases, 4 bases remained unmatched. The germline V gene encodes CDR1 SQVTM and CDR2 ANQGSEA. The CDR3 is made up of 14 amino acids.

The CDR3 reads CASSYGPEETQYF. CDR3 bases: TGTGCCAGCAGTTACGGGCCAGAAGAGACCCAGTACTTC. This chain joins TRBV27 and TRBJ2-5, with D unclear. This CDR3 has 13 amino acids. V lost 4 bases to trimming and J lost 3 bases, with 9 bases between them. The V gene's germline CDR1 is MNHEY and CDR2 SMNVEV (reference sequence).

The V call is TRBV6-6, the J call TRBJ1-2; the D gene is possibly TRBD1 (6 bases). Trimming took off 6 bases at V and 3 bases at J, with 11 bases between the two ends. Germline assignment: CDR1 MNHNY and CDR2 SVGAGI (reference sequence). This CDR3 comprises 13 residues. CDR3 sequence: CASREYRDYGYTF. The DNA for the CDR3 is TGTGCCAGCAGGGAGTACAGGGACTATGGCTACACCTTC.

This sequence joins TRBV7-8 and TRBJ1-1; possible D gene TRBD1, 6 bases. The germline V gene encodes CDR1 SGHVS and CDR2 FQNEAQ. There are 17 residues in the CDR3. V was trimmed by 3 bases and J by 5 bases, leaving 22 bases between them. CDR3 DNA: TGTGCCAGCAGCTTTGGAGTCGGGGGAAGGGGGTTGACTGAAGCTTTCTTT. This sequence encodes CASSFGVGGRGLTEAFF.

This clone has more than one count but fewer than ten. V usage is TRBV9 and J usage is TRBJ1-3; D is uncertain. The CDR3 consists of 14 residues. Trimming shortened V by 3 bases and J by 8 bases, and 15 bases separated the two germline ends. Germline CDR1 is SGDLS and CDR2 is YYNGEE. The CDR3 DNA sequence: TGTGCCAGCAGCGCCAACCGAAACAGCGACACCATATATTTT. Translation: CASSANRNSDTIYF.

The chain carries TRBV9 and TRBJ2-3; possibly TRBD2 for D (5 bases). Germline V gene sequence: CDR1 SGDLS, CDR2 YYNGEE. V dropped 0 bases and J dropped 1 base, with 9 bases sitting between them. This CDR3 comprises 15 residues. In DNA, the CDR3 is TGTGCCAGCAGCGTAGGTTTCGGGGGCACAGATACGCAGTATTTT. It codes for CASSVGFGGTDTQYF.

The sample holds a few counts of this clone. This chain joins TRBV5-1 and TRBJ1-1; 7 bases map to TRBD1. J was trimmed by 2 bases and V by 4 bases; bases with no gene match: 2. Looked up from germline, CDR1 is SGHRS and CDR2 is YFSETQ. CDR3 size: 13 residues. CDR3 sequence reads: CASSGDSNTEAFF. CDR3 in DNA: TGCGCCAGCAGCGGGGACAGTAACACTGAAGCTTTCTTT.

CDR3 protein: CASSELFSTYEQYF. In nucleotides, the CDR3 is TGTGCCAGCAGTGAACTCTTCAGCACCTACGAGCAGTACTTC. The rearrangement joins TRBV6-1 to TRBJ2-7, with D uncertain. Germline V CDR1 and CDR2: MNHNS, SASEGT. This CDR3 contains 14 residues. V lost 2 bases to trimming and J lost 2 bases, with 10 bases between them.

This sequence joins TRBV2 and TRBJ2-6; D gene unclear. Germline values: CDR1 SNHLY, CDR2 FYNNEI. V gave up 9 bases and J gave up 0 bases, with 9 bases separating them. This CDR3 contains 14 residues. CDR3 nucleotides: TGTGCCAGACGACTGCCCTCTGGGGCCAACGTCCTGACTTTC. Protein product: CARRLPSGANVLTF. Full variable domain (outside the CDR3, taken from reference TRBV2 and TRBJ2-6): EPEVTQTPSHQVTQMGQEVILRCVPISNHLYFYWYRQILGQKVEFLVSFYNNEISEKSEIFDDQFSVERPDGSNFTLKIRSTKLEDSAMYFCARRLPSGANVLTFGAGSRLTVL.

V and J are TRBV25-1 and TRBJ2-5, with D uncertain. The CDR3 loop spans 15 amino acids. Trimming left V 0 bases short and J 1 base short, with 9 bases between. In germline, CDR1 is MGHDK, CDR2 SYGVNS. CDR3 nucleotides: TGTGCCAGCAGTGAATATCGTGGTATCCAAGAGACCCAGTACTTC. Translated: CASSEYRGIQETQYF.

The gene calls are TRBV7-2 and TRBJ2-3; a weak D match, TRBD2 (7 bases). Germline V gene data show CDR1 as SGHTA and CDR2 as FQGNSA. The germline V and J ends were trimmed by 5 bases and 6 bases, with 9 bases remaining between them. The CDR3 loop spans 12 amino acids. CDR3 coding DNA: TGTGCCAGCAGCGGGAGGGGGGATACGCAGTATTTT. It codes for CASSGRGDTQYF.

The CDR3 loop is CASSLGAAILSLNTEAFF. CDR3 DNA sequence: TGTGCCAGCTCACTCGGTGCAGCAATTCTTTCGTTGAACACTGAAGCTTTCTTT. The chain combines TRBV18 with TRBJ1-1, with D unclear. The CDR3 length is 18 residues. V was clipped by 4 bases and J by 0 bases, with 21 bases between them. Germline CDR1 KGHSH, CDR2 LQKENI.

This chain connects TRBV6-5 to TRBJ1-5; a possible D gene is TRBD1 (6 bases). CDR1 and CDR2 (germline): MNHEY, SVGAGI. This CDR3 has 14 residues. The V end lost 8 bases, the J end lost 2 bases, and 13 bases lay between the germline ends. The DNA of the CDR3 is TGTGCCAGCGCCCCTGAGGGGGGCAATCAGCCCCAGCATTTT. Protein: CASAPEGGNQPQHF.

This clone was counted a few times. This sequence joins TRBV7-9 and TRBJ1-2, with D unclear. The V end lost 3 bases, the J end lost 4 bases, and 15 bases lay between the germline ends. The V gene's germline CDR1 is SEHNR and CDR2 FQNEAQ (reference sequence). The CDR3 length is 15 residues. This CDR3 reads CASSFIPTGIYGYTF. The CDR3 nucleotides read TGTGCCAGCAGCTTTATACCGACGGGAATCTATGGCTACACCTTC. Complete variable domain (other parts from reference TRBV7-9 and TRBJ1-2): DTGVSQNPRHKITKRGQNVTFRCDPISEHNRLYWYRQTLGQGPEFLTYFQNEAQLEKSRLLSDRFSAERPKGSFSTLEIQRTEQGDSAMYLCASSFIPTGIYGYTFGSGTRLTVV.

The chain couples TRBV11-1 to TRBJ2-1, with D maybe TRBD2 (5 bases). V lost 6 bases, J lost 2 bases, and 14 bases lay in between. This CDR3 spans 15 amino acids. Germline CDR1 is SGHAT and CDR2 is FQDESV (reference sequence). The CDR3 is CASSLLVMPYNEQFF. In nucleotides, the CDR3 is TGTGCCAGCAGTCTACTAGTAATGCCCTACAATGAGCAGTTCTTC.

In DNA, the CDR3 is TGTGCCAGCAGACCCTCAGTTAGCAATCAGCCCCAGCATTTT. Encoded protein: CASRPSVSNQPQHF. V is TRBV6-5 and J is TRBJ1-5; D is unclear. CDR3 length: 14 amino acids. The germline gives CDR1 MNHEY, CDR2 SVGAGI. The V gene lost 6 bases and the J gene lost 0 bases, with 9 bases spanning the gap.

The chain's CDR3 is CASSDRGLAKNIQYF. CDR3 DNA: TGTGCCAGCAGCGACAGGGGATTAGCCAAAAACATTCAGTACTTC. V gene TRBV27 combines with J gene TRBJ2-4, with 8 nucleotides matching TRBD1. The ends lost 6 bases at V and 0 bases at J; junction bases unmatched: 4. Germline lookup yields CDR1 MNHEY and CDR2 SMNVEV (reference sequence). CDR3 size: 15 residues.

The chain has TRBV7-8 and TRBJ2-7, with 8 bases matching TRBD1. With 1 base clipped from V and 2 bases from J, the junction kept 1 base outside the gene matches. CDR3 length equals 14 residues. Germline assignment: CDR1 SGHVS and CDR2 FQNEAQ. The CDR3 DNA is TGTGCCAGCAGCTTAGAGGGACAGGCCTACGAGCAGTACTTC. This gives the protein CASSLEGQAYEQYF.